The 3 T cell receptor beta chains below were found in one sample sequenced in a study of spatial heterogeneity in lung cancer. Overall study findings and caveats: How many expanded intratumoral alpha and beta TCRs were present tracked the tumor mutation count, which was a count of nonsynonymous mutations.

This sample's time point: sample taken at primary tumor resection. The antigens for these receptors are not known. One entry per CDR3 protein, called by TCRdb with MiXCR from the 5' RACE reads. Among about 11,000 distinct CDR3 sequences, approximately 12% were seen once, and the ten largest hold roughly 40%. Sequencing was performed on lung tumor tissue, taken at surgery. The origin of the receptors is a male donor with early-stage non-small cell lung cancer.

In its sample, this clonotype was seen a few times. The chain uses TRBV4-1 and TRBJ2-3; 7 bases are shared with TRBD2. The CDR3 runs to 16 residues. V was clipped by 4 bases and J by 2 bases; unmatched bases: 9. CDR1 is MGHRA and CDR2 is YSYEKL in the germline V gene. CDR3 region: CASSLLHGGYTDTQYF. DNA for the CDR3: TGCGCCAGCAGCCTGCTTCACGGGGGGTACACAGATACGCAGTATTTT.

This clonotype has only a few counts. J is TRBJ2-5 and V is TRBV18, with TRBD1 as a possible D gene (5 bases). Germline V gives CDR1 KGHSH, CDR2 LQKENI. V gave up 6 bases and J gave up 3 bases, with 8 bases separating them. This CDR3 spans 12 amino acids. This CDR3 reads CASSLQEETQYF. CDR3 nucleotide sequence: TGTGCCAGCTCTTTACAGGAAGAGACCCAGTACTTC. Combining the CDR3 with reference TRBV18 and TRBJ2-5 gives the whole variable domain NAGVMQNPRHLVRRRGQEARLRCSPMKGHSHVYWYRQLPEEGLKFMVYLQKENIIDESGMPKERFSAEFPKEGPSILRIQQVVRGDSAAYFCASSLQEETQYFGPGTRLLVL.

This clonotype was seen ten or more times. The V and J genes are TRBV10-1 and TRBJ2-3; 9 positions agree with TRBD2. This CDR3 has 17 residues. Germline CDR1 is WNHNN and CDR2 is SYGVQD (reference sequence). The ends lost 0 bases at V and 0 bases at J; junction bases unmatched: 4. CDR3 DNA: TGCGCCAGCAGTGAGTCGACTAGCGGAGCTAGCACAGATACGCAGTATTTT. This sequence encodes CASSESTSGASTDTQYF.